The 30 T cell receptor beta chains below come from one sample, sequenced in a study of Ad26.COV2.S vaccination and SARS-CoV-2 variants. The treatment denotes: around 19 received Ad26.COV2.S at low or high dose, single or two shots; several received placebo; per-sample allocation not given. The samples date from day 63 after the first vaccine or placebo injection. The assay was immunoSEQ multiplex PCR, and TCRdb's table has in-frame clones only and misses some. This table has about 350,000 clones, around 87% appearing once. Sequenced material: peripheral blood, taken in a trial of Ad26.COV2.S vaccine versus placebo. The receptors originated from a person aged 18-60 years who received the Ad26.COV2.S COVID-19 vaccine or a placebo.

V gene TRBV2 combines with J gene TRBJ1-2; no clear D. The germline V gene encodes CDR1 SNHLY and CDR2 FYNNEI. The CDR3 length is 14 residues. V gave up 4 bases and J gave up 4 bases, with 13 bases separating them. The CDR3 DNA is TGTGCCAGCAGTGTCTCCGACATGGGCTATGGCTACACCTTC. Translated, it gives CASSVSDMGYGYTF.

CDR3 DNA: TGTGCCATCCAGACACGGACAGGGGGTTACGAGCAGTACTTC. It yields the protein CAIQTRTGGYEQYF. This chain uses TRBV6-5 with TRBJ2-7; 10 bases map to TRBD1. Germline V CDR1 and CDR2: MNHEY, SVGAGI. After removal of 10 bases from V and 4 bases from J, the junction contained 10 bases not matched to a gene. The CDR3 loop spans 14 amino acids.

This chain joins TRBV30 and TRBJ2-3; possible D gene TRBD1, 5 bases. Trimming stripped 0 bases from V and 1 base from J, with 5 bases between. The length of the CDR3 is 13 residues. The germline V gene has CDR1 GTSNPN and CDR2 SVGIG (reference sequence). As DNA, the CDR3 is TGTGCCTGGAGTGTACAGGGCACAGATACGCAGTATTTT. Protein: CAWSVQGTDTQYF.

CDR3 region: CASSLGSDQPQHF. CDR3 sequence (DNA): TGTGCCAGCAGCTTGGGATCCGATCAGCCCCAGCATTTT. The J gene is TRBJ1-5, the V gene TRBV5-4; no reliable D call. The CDR3 extends over 13 amino acids. The V and J ends lost 0 bases and 5 bases respectively, with 6 bases between them. Germline loops: CDR1 SGHNT, CDR2 YYREEE (reference sequence).

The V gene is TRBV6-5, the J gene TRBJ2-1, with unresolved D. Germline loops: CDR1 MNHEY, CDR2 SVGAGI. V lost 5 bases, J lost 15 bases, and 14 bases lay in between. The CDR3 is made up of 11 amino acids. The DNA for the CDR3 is TGTGCCAGCAGTACGGCTAGGAGTCTGTTCTTC. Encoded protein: CASSTARSLFF.

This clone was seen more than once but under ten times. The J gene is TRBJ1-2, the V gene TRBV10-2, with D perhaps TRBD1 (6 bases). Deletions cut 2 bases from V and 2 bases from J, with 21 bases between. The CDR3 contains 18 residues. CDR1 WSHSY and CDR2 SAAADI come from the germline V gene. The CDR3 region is CASSEPGQSRIKNYGYTF. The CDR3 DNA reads TGCGCCAGCAGTGAGCCCGGACAGAGCCGAATCAAAAACTATGGCTACACCTTC.

The CDR3 DNA sequence: TGTGCCAGCAGCTTAGTGGCGGGATCAGATACGCAGTATTTT. Protein: CASSLVAGSDTQYF. The rearrangement joins TRBV11-3 to TRBJ2-3; TRBD2 might be the D (6 bases). V shed 1 base and J shed 4 bases, with 9 bases lying between them. CDR3 length: 14 residues. Germline V gene lookup returns CDR1 SGHNT and CDR2 YENEEA.

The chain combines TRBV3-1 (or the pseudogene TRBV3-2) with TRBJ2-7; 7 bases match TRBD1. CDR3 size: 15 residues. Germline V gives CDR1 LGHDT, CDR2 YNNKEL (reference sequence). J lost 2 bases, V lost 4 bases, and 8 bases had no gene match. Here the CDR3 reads CASSLRPGQPYEQYF. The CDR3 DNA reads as TGTGCCAGCAGCCTTCGCCCGGGACAGCCCTACGAGCAGTACTTC.

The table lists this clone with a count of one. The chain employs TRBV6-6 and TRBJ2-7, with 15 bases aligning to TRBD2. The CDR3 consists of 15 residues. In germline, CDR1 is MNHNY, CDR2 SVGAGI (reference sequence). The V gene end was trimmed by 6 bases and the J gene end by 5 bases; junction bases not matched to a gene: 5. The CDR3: CASRWTSGGADEQYF. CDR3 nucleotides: TGTGCCAGCAGATGGACTAGCGGGGGGGCAGACGAGCAGTACTTC.

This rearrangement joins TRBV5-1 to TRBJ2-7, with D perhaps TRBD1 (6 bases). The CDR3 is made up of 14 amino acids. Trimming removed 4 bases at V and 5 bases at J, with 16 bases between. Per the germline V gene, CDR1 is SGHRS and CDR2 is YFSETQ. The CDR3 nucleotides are TGCGCCAGCAGCCTGACACAGGGAATGAACGAGCAGTACTTC. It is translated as CASSLTQGMNEQYF.

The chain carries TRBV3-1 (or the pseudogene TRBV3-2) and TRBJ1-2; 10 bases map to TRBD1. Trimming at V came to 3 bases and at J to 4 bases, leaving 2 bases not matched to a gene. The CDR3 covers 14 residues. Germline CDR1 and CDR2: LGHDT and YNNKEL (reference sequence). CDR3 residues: CASSQDRGSYGYTF. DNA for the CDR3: TGTGCCAGCAGCCAGGACAGGGGGAGCTATGGCTACACCTTC.

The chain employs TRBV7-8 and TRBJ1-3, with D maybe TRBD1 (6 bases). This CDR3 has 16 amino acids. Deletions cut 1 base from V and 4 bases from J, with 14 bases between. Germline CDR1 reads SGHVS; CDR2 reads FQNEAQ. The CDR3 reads CASSLVWGAAGNTIYF. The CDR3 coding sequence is TGTGCCAGCAGCTTAGTTTGGGGGGCGGCGGGAAACACCATATATTTT.

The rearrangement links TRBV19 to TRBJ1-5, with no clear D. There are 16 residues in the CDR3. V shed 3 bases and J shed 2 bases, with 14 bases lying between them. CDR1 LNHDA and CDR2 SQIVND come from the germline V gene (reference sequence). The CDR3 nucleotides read TGTGCCAGTAGTATCCCCTACCGCGACGGCAATCAGCCCCAGCATTTT. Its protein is CASSIPYRDGNQPQHF.

The CDR3 loop reads CASSLASGLASNEQFF. For the CDR3, the DNA is TGTGCCAGCAGCTTAGCTTCGGGACTAGCAAGTAATGAGCAGTTCTTC. J is TRBJ2-1 and V is TRBV7-9; TRBD2 agrees at 9 bases. The V and J ends lost 0 bases and 7 bases, in that order; junction bases with no gene match: 7. Looked up from germline, CDR1 is SEHNR and CDR2 is FQNEAQ (reference sequence). This CDR3 has 16 residues.

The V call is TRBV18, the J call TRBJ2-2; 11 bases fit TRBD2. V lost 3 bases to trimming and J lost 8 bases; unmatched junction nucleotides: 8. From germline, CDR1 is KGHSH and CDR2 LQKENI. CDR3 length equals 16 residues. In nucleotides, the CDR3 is TGTGCCAGCTCACCCGGGACTAGCGGCCTGGGTGGGGAGCTGTTTTTT. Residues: CASSPGTSGLGGELFF.

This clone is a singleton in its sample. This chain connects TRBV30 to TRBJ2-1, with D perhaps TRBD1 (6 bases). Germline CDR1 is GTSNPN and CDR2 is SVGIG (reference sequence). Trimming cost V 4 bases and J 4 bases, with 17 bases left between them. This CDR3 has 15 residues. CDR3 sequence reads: CAWMGTRRRYNEQFF. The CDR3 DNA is TGTGCCTGGATGGGGACAAGGAGGCGGTACAATGAGCAGTTCTTC.

CDR3 loop: CASSLGSSSGNTIYF. For the CDR3, the DNA is TGTGCCAGCAGCTTGGGAAGTAGCTCTGGAAACACCATATATTTT. The chain combines TRBV5-5 with TRBJ1-3; no clear D gene. Germline V gene lookup returns CDR1 SGHKS and CDR2 YYEKEE (reference sequence). Trimming shortened V by 0 bases and J by 0 bases, and 7 bases separated the two germline ends. The CDR3 spans 15 residues.

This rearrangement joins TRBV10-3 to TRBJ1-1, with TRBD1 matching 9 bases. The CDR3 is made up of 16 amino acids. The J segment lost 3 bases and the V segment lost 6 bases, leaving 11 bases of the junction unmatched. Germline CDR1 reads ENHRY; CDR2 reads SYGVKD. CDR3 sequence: CAIRDPGQGVDTEAFF. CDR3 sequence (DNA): TGTGCCATCAGGGATCCGGGACAGGGTGTGGACACTGAAGCTTTCTTT.

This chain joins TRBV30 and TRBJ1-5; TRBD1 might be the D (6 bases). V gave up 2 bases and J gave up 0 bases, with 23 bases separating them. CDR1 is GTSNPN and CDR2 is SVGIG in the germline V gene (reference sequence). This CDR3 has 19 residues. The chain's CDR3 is CAWSPDRLGGASSNQPQHF. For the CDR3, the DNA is TGTGCCTGGAGTCCCGATAGATTGGGGGGCGCAAGTAGCAATCAGCCCCAGCATTTT.

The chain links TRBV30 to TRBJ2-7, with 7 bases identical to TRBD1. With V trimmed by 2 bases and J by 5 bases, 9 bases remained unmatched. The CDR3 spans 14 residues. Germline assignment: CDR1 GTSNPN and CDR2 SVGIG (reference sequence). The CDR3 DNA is TGTGCCTGGAGTATGGGGAACAGGGGCCACGAGCAGTACTTC. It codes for CAWSMGNRGHEQYF.

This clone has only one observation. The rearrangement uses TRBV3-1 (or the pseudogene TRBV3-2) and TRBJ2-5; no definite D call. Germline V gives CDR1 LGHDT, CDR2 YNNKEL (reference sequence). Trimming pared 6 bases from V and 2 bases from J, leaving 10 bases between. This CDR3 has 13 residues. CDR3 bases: TGTGCCAGCAGGTTTGGGGTTCAAGAGACCCAGTACTTC. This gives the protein CASRFGVQETQYF.

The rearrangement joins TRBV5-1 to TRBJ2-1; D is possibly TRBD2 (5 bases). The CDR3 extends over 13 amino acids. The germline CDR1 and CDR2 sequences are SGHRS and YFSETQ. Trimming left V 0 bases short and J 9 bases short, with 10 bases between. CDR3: CASSLAGNGEQFF. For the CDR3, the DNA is TGCGCCAGCAGCTTGGCGGGGAACGGTGAGCAGTTCTTC.

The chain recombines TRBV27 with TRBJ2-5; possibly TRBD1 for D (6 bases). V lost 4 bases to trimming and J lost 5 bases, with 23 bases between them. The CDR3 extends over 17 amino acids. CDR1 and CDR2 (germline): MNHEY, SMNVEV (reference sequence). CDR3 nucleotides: TGTGCCAGCAGTTCCCGGACAGACATTACTGAGGGGGAGACCCAGTACTTC. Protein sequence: CASSSRTDITEGETQYF.

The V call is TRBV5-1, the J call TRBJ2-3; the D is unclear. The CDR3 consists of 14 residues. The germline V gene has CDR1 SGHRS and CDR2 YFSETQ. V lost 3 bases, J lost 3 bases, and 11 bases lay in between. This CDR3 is CASSSSSLTDTQYF. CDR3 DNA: TGCGCCAGCAGCTCTTCCTCGTTGACAGATACGCAGTATTTT.

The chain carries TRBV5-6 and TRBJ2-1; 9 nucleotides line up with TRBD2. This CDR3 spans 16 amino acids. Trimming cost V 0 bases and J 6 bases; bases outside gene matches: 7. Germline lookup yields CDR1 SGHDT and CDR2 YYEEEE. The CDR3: CASSLASWTSANEQFF. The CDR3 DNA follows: TGTGCCAGCAGCTTGGCCAGCTGGACTAGCGCCAATGAGCAGTTCTTC.

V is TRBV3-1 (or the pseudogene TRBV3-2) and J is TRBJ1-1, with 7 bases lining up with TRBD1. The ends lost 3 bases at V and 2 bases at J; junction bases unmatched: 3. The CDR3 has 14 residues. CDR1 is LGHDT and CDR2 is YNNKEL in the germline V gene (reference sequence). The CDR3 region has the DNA TGTGCCAGCAGCCAGAGGACAGGCAACACTGAAGCTTTCTTT. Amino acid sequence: CASSQRTGNTEAFF.

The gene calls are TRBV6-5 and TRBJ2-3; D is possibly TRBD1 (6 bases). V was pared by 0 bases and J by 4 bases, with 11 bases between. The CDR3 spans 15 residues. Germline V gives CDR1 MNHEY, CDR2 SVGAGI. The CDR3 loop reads CASSYSAGVADTQYF. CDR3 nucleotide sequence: TGTGCCAGCAGTTACTCTGCAGGGGTGGCAGATACGCAGTATTTT.

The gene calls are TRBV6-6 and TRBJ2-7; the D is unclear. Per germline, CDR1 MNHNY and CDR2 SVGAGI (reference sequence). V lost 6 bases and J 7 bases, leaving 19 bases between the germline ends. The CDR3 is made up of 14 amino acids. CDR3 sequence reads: CASSRPPDLREQYF. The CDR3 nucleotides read TGTGCCAGCAGCCGACCCCCCGATCTACGAGAGCAGTACTTC.

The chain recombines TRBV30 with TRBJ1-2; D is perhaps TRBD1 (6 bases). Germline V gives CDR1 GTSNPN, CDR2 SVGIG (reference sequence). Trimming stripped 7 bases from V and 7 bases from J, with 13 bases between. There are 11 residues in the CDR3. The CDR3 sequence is CALTTGFGYTF. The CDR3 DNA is TGTGCCTTAACCACAGGGTTTGGCTACACCTTC.

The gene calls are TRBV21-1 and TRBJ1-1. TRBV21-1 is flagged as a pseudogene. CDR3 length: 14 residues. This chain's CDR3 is CASSGRVPRTEAFF. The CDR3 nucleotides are TGTGCCAGCAGCGGCCGCGTCCCTCGGACTGAAGCTTTCTTT.